This TCR beta chain is from a study of monozygotic twins with inflammatory bowel disease. Study observations and caveats: Variability may have been added to patient repertoires by differing immunosuppressive treatments.

The length of the CDR3 is 14 residues. Germline V CDR1 and CDR2: SGHRS, YFSETQ. In the case of this clonotype: Its specificity is not known.

The authors isolated total RNA from whole blood without sorting T cells. TCRdb reprocessed the 5' RACE reads, with one entry per CDR3 protein and no DNA. The sample includes about 200,000 distinct CDR3 sequences. The sequence was collected from a human donor with ulcerative colitis or Crohn's disease, or a healthy co-twin of an affected twin (not recorded which). This rearrangement joins TRBV5-1 to TRBJ2-3. What was sequenced was blood. CDR3 in amino acids: CASSSSASTDTQYF.